The clone carrying this T cell receptor (beta chain) was seen a few times. The data derive from a study of blood T cell repertoires in COVID-19. Study as a whole: The cDNA or gDNA used as material had been derived from T cells, B-cell-depleted T cells, or PBMCs.

Data came from immunoSEQ multiplex PCR; TCRdb stores just in-frame clones and leaves some out. The sample records about 84,000 clones, about 80% being singletons. The ends lost 7 bases at V and 9 bases at J; junction bases unmatched: 10. Per germline, CDR1 SGHRS and CDR2 YFSETQ. CDR3 length equals 14 residues. The sequence was obtained from a man aged 45-60 years with active or convalescent COVID-19. The material sequenced was peripheral blood. V is TRBV5-1 and J is TRBJ2-3; 11 bases line up with TRBD1. CDR3 in amino acids: CASAPGQGVGTQYF. CDR3 nucleotide sequence: TGCGCCAGCGCCCCGGGACAGGGGGTGGGCACGCAGTATTTT.